The 32 T cell receptor beta chains reported below all come from one sample, sequenced in a study of T-cell memory formation after mild COVID-19. In TCRdb, the 5' RACE reads were re-called with MiXCR into one record per CDR3 protein. The data show under 300,000 distinct CDR3 sequences, 15% to 20% seen once. The sequenced material came from PBMCs or a T cell subset sorted from them (not recorded which). Receptors originate from a man aged 18 to 30 who had mild COVID-19 (a few samples of this study predate the infection). Cell type and time point are not known.

This clonotype was recorded many times. This rearrangement joins TRBV11-2 to TRBJ2-5, with D possibly matching TRBD2 (6 bases). CDR3 length: 15 residues. CDR1 and CDR2 from the germline V gene are SGHAT and FQNNGV. Trimming took 3 bases from V and 1 from J, leaving 12 bases between them. The CDR3 DNA reads TGTGCCAGCAGCTTGGGGGGAGTGTTCCAAGAGACCCAGTACTTC. Translated: CASSLGGVFQETQYF.

This clonotype was seen repeatedly, ten times or more. This chain joins TRBV6-6 and TRBJ2-1, with 7 positions matching TRBD2. The CDR3 is 15 residues long. Germline V gene lookup returns CDR1 MNHNY and CDR2 SVGAGI (reference sequence). J was trimmed by 7 bases and V by 2 bases; bases with no gene match: 8. CDR3 region: CASSYGAGPGNEQFF. CDR3 sequence (DNA): TGTGCCAGCAGTTACGGAGCGGGGCCTGGGAATGAGCAGTTCTTC.

The chain uses TRBV7-6 and TRBJ1-5; no clear D gene. V shed 5 bases and J shed 3 bases, with 11 bases lying between them. Per germline, CDR1 SGHVS and CDR2 FNYEAQ. CDR3 length: 14 residues. This CDR3 is CASSPWGPNQPQHF. The CDR3 nucleotides read TGTGCCAGCAGCCCGTGGGGTCCCAATCAGCCCCAGCATTTT.

This clonotype has more than one count but fewer than ten. The rearrangement links TRBV6-1 to TRBJ2-7, with no clear D. Germline V lookup: CDR1 MNHNS, CDR2 SASEGT. Trimming took off 4 bases at V and 6 bases at J, with 19 bases between the two ends. CDR3 length equals 15 residues. DNA for the CDR3: TGTGCCAGCAGTGGATCTAGAAAAAGGTTATCCGAGCAGTACGTC. Residues: CASSGSRKRLSEQYV.

The V and J genes are TRBV7-3 and TRBJ2-6; D is ambiguous. CDR1 is SGHTA and CDR2 is FQGTGA in the germline V gene. Trimming stripped 5 bases from V and 2 bases from J, with 10 bases between. The CDR3 runs to 15 residues. CDR3 DNA: TGTGCCAGCAGCCAACAGAGCCCTGGGGCCAACGTCCTGACTTTC. It translates to CASSQQSPGANVLTF.

In its sample, this clonotype was seen many times. The gene calls are TRBV5-6 and TRBJ2-3, with D perhaps matching TRBD2 (6 bases). V was clipped by 0 bases and J by 4 bases, with 6 bases between them. The CDR3 length is 13 residues. Germline loops: CDR1 SGHDT, CDR2 YYEEEE. In DNA, the CDR3 is TGTGCCAGCAGCTTGGGCGGGGCAGATACGCAGTATTTT. This sequence encodes CASSLGGADTQYF.

This chain links TRBV7-9 with TRBJ1-1, with D possibly matching TRBD1 (6 bases). Germline CDR1 reads SEHNR; CDR2 reads FQNEAQ (reference sequence). The V end lost 3 bases, the J end lost 3 bases, and 11 bases lay between the germline ends. The CDR3 extends over 14 amino acids. Here the CDR3 DNA reads TGTGCCAGCAGCTTTTATACAGGGCACACTGAAGCTTTCTTT. Translated, it gives CASSFYTGHTEAFF.

This clonotype was detected only once. The chain combines TRBV9 with TRBJ2-7, with D hard to call. The V and J ends lost 0 bases and 7 bases respectively, with 14 bases between them. The CDR3 contains 14 residues. Germline CDR1 SGDLS, CDR2 YYNGEE. CDR3 coding DNA: TGTGCCAGCAGCGTAGACTATACCGTGGAAGAGCAGTACTTC. It is translated as CASSVDYTVEEQYF.

This clonotype was seen more than once but under ten times. The V gene is TRBV20-1, the J gene TRBJ2-3, with 10 bases matching TRBD2. V shed 5 bases and J 2 bases; nucleotides not matched to a gene: 7. The germline CDR1 and CDR2 sequences are DFQATT and SNEGSKA (reference sequence). This CDR3 has 15 amino acids. The CDR3 nucleotides are TGCAGTGCTGACAAAACTAGCGGGGTCACAGATACGCAGTATTTT. This sequence encodes CSADKTSGVTDTQYF.

The chain is built from TRBV7-9 and TRBJ2-2, with D hard to call. The germline gives CDR1 SEHNR, CDR2 FQNEAQ (reference sequence). The CDR3 totals 13 residues. The V gene lost 4 bases and the J gene lost 7 bases, with 10 bases spanning the gap. The CDR3 DNA sequence: TGTGCCAGCAGCTCTAGTGGTCTCGGGGAGCTGTTTTTT. Protein: CASSSSGLGELFF.

This clonotype showed up many times. The chain is built from TRBV7-9 and TRBJ2-1; possibly TRBD1 or TRBD2 for D (7 bases each). CDR1 is SEHNR and CDR2 is FQNEAQ in the germline V gene (reference sequence). The CDR3 loop spans 15 amino acids. The ends were cut back, 4 bases at V and 6 bases at J, with 16 bases in the middle. DNA for the CDR3: TGTGCCAGCAGCTCAGGGGGGGGAAGCCTCAATGAGCAGTTCTTC. Its protein product is CASSSGGGSLNEQFF. The complete variable domain, with remaining parts taken from reference TRBV7-9 and TRBJ2-1, reads DTGVSQNPRHKITKRGQNVTFRCDPISEHNRLYWYRQTLGQGPEFLTYFQNEAQLEKSRLLSDRFSAERPKGSFSTLEIQRTEQGDSAMYLCASSSGGGSLNEQFFGPGTRLTVL.

The chain carries TRBV6-5 and TRBJ1-1; TRBD1 might be the D (6 bases). The CDR3 spans 12 residues. CDR1 is MNHEY, CDR2 SVGAGI, per germline. Trimming removed 6 bases from V and 6 bases from J, with 11 bases in between. As DNA, the CDR3 is TGTGCCAGCAGCCTAAACAGGGCTGAAGCTTTCTTT. Its translation: CASSLNRAEAFF.

This clonotype was observed at least ten times. V is TRBV7-2 and J is TRBJ2-6; possibly TRBD1 for D (6 bases). The CDR3 runs 16 residues. CDR1 SGHTA and CDR2 FQGNSA come from the germline V gene. The V and J ends lost 2 bases and 0 bases respectively, with 8 bases between them. This CDR3 reads CASSLQGPSGANVLTF. The CDR3 coding sequence is TGTGCCAGCAGCTTACAGGGGCCCTCTGGGGCCAACGTCCTGACTTTC. Combining the CDR3 with reference TRBV7-2 and TRBJ2-6 gives the whole variable domain GAGVSQSPSNKVTEKGKDVELRCDPISGHTALYWYRQSLGQGLEFLIYFQGNSAPDKSGLPSDRFSAERTGGSVSTLTIQRTQQEDSAVYLCASSLQGPSGANVLTFGAGSRLTVL.

The genes are TRBV6-1 and TRBJ2-5; the D call may be TRBD1 or TRBD2 (5 bases each). In germline, CDR1 is MNHNS, CDR2 SASEGT. V lost 4 bases and J 5 bases, leaving 17 bases between the germline ends. There are 15 residues in the CDR3. The CDR3 spells CASSGSDGGAETQYF. The CDR3 region has the DNA TGTGCCAGCAGTGGATCCGATGGGGGTGCGGAGACCCAGTACTTC.

This clonotype was observed at least ten times. CDR3 loop: CASSLVKGTLREFF. The CDR3 bases are TGCGCCAGCAGCTTGGTGAAAGGGACCCTCAGGGAGTTCTTC. The rearrangement links TRBV5-1 to TRBJ2-1; perhaps D is TRBD1 or TRBD2 (5 bases each). This CDR3 is built from 14 residues. The germline V gene has CDR1 SGHRS and CDR2 YFSETQ. The ends were cut back, 0 bases at V and 14 bases at J, with 18 bases in the middle.

There are a few counts of this clonotype. The chain recombines TRBV5-1 with TRBJ2-7; 11 positions match TRBD2. Looked up from germline, CDR1 is SGHRS and CDR2 is YFSETQ. The CDR3 sequence is 19 residues long. The V segment lost 0 bases and the J segment 2 bases; nucleotides outside the gene matches: 13. The CDR3 nucleotides read TGCGCCAGCAGCTTGGTGGAGGCTAGCGGGGGGTCCAGTACCTACGAGCAGTACTTC. It yields the protein CASSLVEASGGSSTYEQYF.

In DNA, the CDR3 is TGTGCCAGCAGTGAATTGGACCAAGGCACAGATACGCAGTATTTT. Its protein product is CASSELDQGTDTQYF. V gene TRBV2 combines with J gene TRBJ2-3; D remains ambiguous. The CDR3 has 15 amino acids. Trimming removed 2 bases at V and 1 base at J, with 10 bases between. Germline CDR1 SNHLY, CDR2 FYNNEI.

This clonotype appeared many times. The chain carries TRBV4-3 and TRBJ2-4; D tentatively reads TRBD1 or TRBD2 (5 bases each). Trimming took 4 bases from V and 9 from J, leaving 13 bases between them. This CDR3 is 13 amino acids long. Germline lookup yields CDR1 LGHNA and CDR2 YSLEER. As DNA, the CDR3 is TGCGCCAGCAGCCCCGAATGGGGGTTCATTCAGTACTTC. Translation: CASSPEWGFIQYF.

This clonotype was seen a handful of times. V usage is TRBV5-1 and J usage is TRBJ2-3; TRBD1 or TRBD2 may be the D gene (5 bases each). From germline, CDR1 is SGHRS and CDR2 YFSETQ. V shed 1 base and J shed 2 bases, with 8 bases lying between them. The CDR3 extends over 14 amino acids. The CDR3: CASSLQGDTDTQYF. The CDR3 DNA is TGCGCCAGCAGCTTGCAGGGAGACACAGATACGCAGTATTTT.

The chain joins TRBV10-1 to TRBJ1-4; TRBD1 matches at 9 bases. V gave up 5 bases and J gave up 2 bases; unmatched junction bases: 0. The germline V gene encodes CDR1 WNHNN and CDR2 SYGVQD (reference sequence). The CDR3 sequence is 14 residues long. The CDR3 here is CASSTGGTNEKLFF. For the CDR3, the DNA is TGCGCCAGCAGTACAGGGGGCACTAATGAAAAACTGTTTTTT.

This clonotype occurred a few times. The gene calls are TRBV4-3 and TRBJ1-6, with 9 bases fitting TRBD1. V shed 0 bases and J 9 bases; nucleotides not matched to a gene: 3. Germline loops: CDR1 LGHNA, CDR2 YSLEER. There are 15 residues in the CDR3. The CDR3 sequence: CASSQERTGASPLHF. CDR3 DNA: TGCGCCAGCAGCCAAGAACGGACAGGGGCTTCACCCCTCCACTTT.

The gene calls are TRBV4-3 and TRBJ1-4; D is perhaps TRBD1 (5 bases). Germline-derived CDR1 and CDR2 are LGHNA and YSLEER. The CDR3 loop spans 15 amino acids. Trimming pared 2 bases from V and 8 bases from J, leaving 15 bases between. The CDR3 DNA is TGCGCCAGCAGCCAAAGGACGGGGGAAAACGAAAAACTGTTTTTT. Translated: CASSQRTGENEKLFF.

CDR3 protein: CASRTGGRTTEAFF. The CDR3 DNA follows: TGCGCCAGCAGAACAGGGGGGAGGACGACTGAAGCTTTCTTT. The chain is built from TRBV5-1 and TRBJ1-1, with 8 bases matching TRBD1. V dropped 5 bases and J dropped 5; count of bases not matched to a gene: 8. The CDR3 runs to 14 residues. From germline, CDR1 is SGHRS and CDR2 YFSETQ.

Only a few counts were recorded for this clonotype. The rearrangement uses TRBV27 and TRBJ2-3, with D perhaps matching TRBD1 (5 bases). V gave up 2 bases and J gave up 3 bases, with 6 bases separating them. Germline V lookup: CDR1 MNHEY, CDR2 SMNVEV (reference sequence). The CDR3 contains 13 residues. As DNA, the CDR3 is TGTGCCAGCAGTTTAGGACAAACAGATACGCAGTATTTT. Translation: CASSLGQTDTQYF.

There are a few counts of this clonotype. The V gene is TRBV6-1, the J gene TRBJ1-2, with D unclear. This CDR3 comprises 18 residues. Per the germline V gene, CDR1 is MNHNS and CDR2 is SASEGT. V lost 2 bases, J lost 7 bases, and 26 bases lay in between. The DNA for the CDR3 is TGTGCCAGCAGTGAATACCTCTATGGCTACACCGGATCTACTGGCTACACCTTC. It yields the protein CASSEYLYGYTGSTGYTF.

This clonotype has only a few counts. V and J are TRBV7-2 and TRBJ1-5; D unclear. This CDR3 is built from 13 residues. Per the germline V gene, CDR1 is SGHTA and CDR2 is FQGNSA. Trimming took off 4 bases at V and 5 bases at J, with 9 bases between the two ends. The CDR3 nucleotides are TGTGCCAGCAGCTCCCGCGGGGATCAGCCCCAGCATTTT. Translating it yields CASSSRGDQPQHF.

A few counts support this clonotype. The chain couples TRBV3-1 to TRBJ1-2; D unresolved. Trimming left V 0 bases short and J 4 bases short, with 12 bases between. Looked up from germline, CDR1 is LGHDT and CDR2 is YNNKEL (reference sequence). CDR3 length: 15 amino acids. The CDR3 nucleotides are TGTGCCAGCAGCCAAGATACGCCGAGGGCCTATGGCTACACCTTC. Encoded protein: CASSQDTPRAYGYTF.

This clonotype came up a few times. This chain uses TRBV7-9 with TRBJ1-1; unclear D gene. Deletions cut 5 bases from V and 4 bases from J, with 26 bases between. Germline CDR1 SEHNR, CDR2 FQNEAQ (reference sequence). The CDR3 sequence is 18 residues long. The CDR3 coding sequence is TGTGCCAGCAGCCTCTTTTACCAGGATGGGTGGCTAGGCACTGAAGCTTTCTTT. Amino acid sequence: CASSLFYQDGWLGTEAFF. Complete variable domain (other parts from reference TRBV7-9 and TRBJ1-1): DTGVSQNPRHKITKRGQNVTFRCDPISEHNRLYWYRQTLGQGPEFLTYFQNEAQLEKSRLLSDRFSAERPKGSFSTLEIQRTEQGDSAMYLCASSLFYQDGWLGTEAFFGQGTRLTVV.

This chain uses TRBV5-1 with TRBJ2-5, with TRBD2 matching over 8 bases. The CDR3 is 16 amino acids. Germline CDR1 is SGHRS and CDR2 is YFSETQ. The trim removed 2 bases at V and 7 bases at J, leaving 13 bases unmatched. The CDR3 nucleotides read TGCGCCAGCAGCTTTGGAAGCGGGGGTTCCCTATGGACCCAGTACTTC. Amino acid sequence: CASSFGSGGSLWTQYF.

The chain has TRBV9 and TRBJ1-1; 7 nucleotides align to TRBD1. Germline CDR1 SGDLS, CDR2 YYNGEE. V lost 2 bases and J lost 1; bases outside the gene matches: 11. The CDR3 contains 17 residues. This chain's CDR3 is CASSVVQGGSRNTEAFF. CDR3 coding DNA: TGTGCCAGCAGCGTCGTCCAGGGGGGGTCCAGGAACACTGAAGCTTTCTTT.

CDR3 DNA: TGCAGTGCTAGAAGGGCGGGACTTTCCGATACGCAGTATTTT. Its protein is CSARRAGLSDTQYF. The J gene is TRBJ2-3, the V gene TRBV20-1; weak D call: TRBD2 (6 bases). This CDR3 is 14 amino acids long. Trimming pared 2 bases from V and 6 bases from J, leaving 15 bases between. The V gene's germline CDR1 is DFQATT and CDR2 SNEGSKA (reference sequence).

The rearrangement joins TRBV4-1 to TRBJ2-7, with TRBD1 matching over 8 bases. The germline gives CDR1 MGHRA, CDR2 YSYEKL. V was pared by 3 bases and J by 2 bases, with 15 bases of the junction left unmatched. CDR3 length: 18 amino acids. The chain's CDR3 is CASSHHKTSGQAPYEQYF. For the CDR3, the DNA is TGCGCCAGCAGCCACCACAAAACGTCGGGACAGGCCCCCTACGAGCAGTACTTC.